Presented here are 30 T cell receptor beta chains from one specimen sequenced in a study of neoadjuvant nivolumab and ipilimumab in lung cancer. Clones were read by immunoSEQ multiplex PCR, and TCRdb kept only the in-frame ones, dropping some. This repertoire shows around 20,000 clones, more than 75% found once; its top ten account for roughly 7%. The sample here was tumor tissue, taken after neoadjuvant nivolumab, alone or with ipilimumab, at or shortly before surgery. The source is an adult with non-small cell lung cancer.

This clone was counted only a few times. The chain couples TRBV4-1 to TRBJ2-5; D is unresolved. The germline V gene encodes CDR1 MGHRA and CDR2 YSYEKL. The CDR3 consists of 13 residues. The V gene lost 3 bases and the J gene lost 5 bases, with 10 bases spanning the gap. CDR3 sequence (DNA): TGCGCCAGCAGCCATAGTTTCCCGGAGACCCAGTACTTC. It translates to CASSHSFPETQYF.

J is TRBJ2-7 and V is TRBV27, with 7 bases that match TRBD2. CDR3 length: 14 amino acids. Germline V lookup: CDR1 MNHEY, CDR2 SMNVEV (reference sequence). The V gene end was trimmed by 0 bases and the J gene end by 2 bases; junction bases not matched to a gene: 1. The CDR3 is CASSLSTSAYEQYF. For the CDR3, the DNA is TGTGCCAGCAGTTTATCTACTAGCGCCTACGAGCAGTACTTC.

This chain connects TRBV5-1 to TRBJ1-5; D not resolved. Germline CDR1 SGHRS, CDR2 YFSETQ. The V and J ends lost 0 bases and 3 bases respectively, with 7 bases between them. This CDR3 comprises 14 residues. In DNA form, the CDR3 reads TGCGCCAGCAGCTTGGGCGAACACAATCAGCCCCAGCATTTT. Protein: CASSLGEHNQPQHF.

The chain joins TRBV2 to TRBJ2-1, with 10 bases lining up with TRBD2. The CDR3 spans 14 residues. V shed 2 bases, J shed 15 bases, and the junction held 10 bases outside the gene matches. Germline CDR1 and CDR2: SNHLY and FYNNEI. The CDR3 reads CASSEKLAGVRRFF. The CDR3 nucleotides read TGTGCCAGCAGTGAAAAGCTAGCGGGAGTACGTCGGTTCTTC.

The table lists this clone with a count of one. V is TRBV30 and J is TRBJ2-2, with TRBD1 matching 7 bases. This CDR3 contains 15 residues. Germline CDR1 GTSNPN, CDR2 SVGIG (reference sequence). V trimming: 0 bases; J trimming: 7 bases; junction bases outside the gene matches: 8. The CDR3 DNA sequence: TGTGCCTGGAGTGTACGTGGGACAGTCAGCGGGGAGCTGTTTTTT. As protein: CAWSVRGTVSGELFF.

This clone was seen just once. This chain uses TRBV5-5 with TRBJ2-3; TRBD2 aligns across 13 bases. The CDR3 is made up of 14 amino acids. Trimming cost V 0 bases and J 8 bases; bases outside gene matches: 0. Germline V CDR1 and CDR2: SGHKS, YYEKEE (reference sequence). Here the CDR3 reads CASSLGTSGSTQYF. The CDR3 nucleotides are TGTGCCAGCAGCTTGGGGACTAGCGGGAGTACGCAGTATTTT.

The genes are TRBV7-3 and TRBJ2-4; D is unclear. This CDR3 is 13 amino acids long. Per germline, CDR1 SGHTA and CDR2 FQGTGA. The ends were cut back, 0 bases at V and 5 bases at J, with 5 bases in the middle. The CDR3 region has the DNA TGTGCCAGCAGCTTAACAGGGCAAAACATTCAGTACTTC. Encoded protein: CASSLTGQNIQYF.

The sample holds a few counts of this clone. The chain employs TRBV7-9 and TRBJ2-2; D unclear. V was pared by 3 bases and J by 2 bases, with 10 bases between. CDR1 SEHNR and CDR2 FQNEAQ come from the germline V gene (reference sequence). This CDR3 is built from 15 residues. The CDR3 loop is CASSFEWRNTGELFF. CDR3 in DNA: TGTGCCAGCAGCTTCGAGTGGAGAAACACCGGGGAGCTGTTTTTT.

This sequence joins TRBV10-2 and TRBJ2-1; 11 bases align to TRBD2. Germline V gene lookup returns CDR1 WSHSY and CDR2 SAAADI. The CDR3 has 16 residues. V shed 3 bases, J shed 5 bases, and the junction held 6 bases outside the gene matches. The CDR3 DNA follows: TGCGCCAGCAGTGACGGAGCTAGCGGGAGGAACAATGAGCAGTTCTTC. Translated: CASSDGASGRNNEQFF.

The CDR3 here is CASSSEPLDTQYF. The CDR3 nucleotides are TGTGCCAGCAGCTCCGAGCCCCTAGATACGCAGTATTTT. The rearrangement links TRBV7-2 to TRBJ2-3; D gene unclear. Germline values: CDR1 SGHTA, CDR2 FQGNSA. The CDR3 is made up of 13 amino acids. V lost 4 bases, J lost 5 bases, and 10 bases lay in between.

The rearrangement links TRBV2 to TRBJ1-5; a weak D match, TRBD1 (6 bases). Germline V gene sequence: CDR1 SNHLY, CDR2 FYNNEI. This CDR3 is 15 amino acids long. The V gene lost 6 bases and the J gene lost 0 bases, with 12 bases spanning the gap. CDR3 coding DNA: TGTGCCAGCAGCGCGGACAGAAATAGCAATCAGCCCCAGCATTTT. Translation: CASSADRNSNQPQHF.

The CDR3 bases are TGTGCCAGCAGCTTTAGCGGGAGGGCCGCCGCGACCCAGTACTTC. Its translation: CASSFSGRAAATQYF. The chain joins TRBV5-8 to TRBJ2-5, with 11 bases lining up with TRBD2. The length of the CDR3 is 15 residues. J was trimmed by 7 bases and V by 2 bases; bases with no gene match: 7. Germline V lookup: CDR1 SGHTS, CDR2 YDEGEE.

Comment on this clone: A junction boundary mismatches the germline segment, possibly from a read error. The chain uses TRBV7-7 and TRBJ1-5; no firm D call. CDR1 is SSHAT and CDR2 is FNYEAQ in the germline V gene (reference sequence). The CDR3 is 13 residues long. CDR3 loop: CASSFVEGQPQHF. The CDR3 coding sequence is TGTGCTAGCAGCTTTGTTGAGGGCCAGCCCCAGCATTTT.

The V call is TRBV25-1, the J call TRBJ2-1; 7 bases line up with TRBD2. J gave up 7 bases and V 4 bases, and 13 bases lay outside the gene matches. CDR3 length: 16 residues. Germline assignment: CDR1 MGHDK and CDR2 SYGVNS. For the CDR3, the DNA is TGTGCCAGCAGTGGGCGACTAGCCGGAGGAAATAATGAGCAGTTCTTC. It is translated as CASSGRLAGGNNEQFF.

The rearrangement uses TRBV6-1 and TRBJ1-3, with D unresolved. CDR1 is MNHNS, CDR2 SASEGT, per germline. The CDR3 runs 15 residues. V was cut by 2 bases and J by 0 bases, with 8 bases left in between. Here the CDR3 reads CASSERLRSGNTIYF. CDR3 DNA sequence: TGTGCCAGCAGTGAAAGGCTCCGCTCTGGAAACACCATATATTTT.

The chain uses TRBV19 and TRBJ2-7; a weak D match, TRBD2 (5 bases). The length of the CDR3 is 13 residues. The germline V and J ends were trimmed by 7 bases and 1 base, with 11 bases remaining between them. CDR1 is LNHDA, CDR2 SQIVND, per germline (reference sequence). The CDR3 bases are TGTGCCAGTAAGCCTAGCTCTTCCTACGAGCAGTACTTC. Amino acids: CASKPSSSYEQYF.

CDR3 bases: TGTGCCAGCAGTGAAGGGCTTAACTATGGCTACACCTTC. The encoded protein is CASSEGLNYGYTF. The J gene is TRBJ1-2, the V gene TRBV6-1; D is unresolved. Trimming took off 1 base at V and 1 base at J, with 4 bases between the two ends. The CDR3 has 13 amino acids. The germline CDR1 and CDR2 sequences are MNHNS and SASEGT.

The J gene is TRBJ2-4, the V gene TRBV7-9; D possibly corresponds to TRBD2 (7 bases). V lost 3 bases and J 1 base, leaving 10 bases between the germline ends. Germline V gene sequence: CDR1 SEHNR, CDR2 FQNEAQ (reference sequence). The CDR3 loop spans 15 amino acids. CDR3 sequence reads: CASSLGRGAKNIQYF. As DNA, the CDR3 is TGTGCCAGCAGCTTGGGGAGGGGGGCCAAAAACATTCAGTACTTC.

The chain links TRBV5-5 to TRBJ2-7; D is ambiguous. CDR3 length: 11 residues. CDR1 SGHKS and CDR2 YYEKEE come from the germline V gene (reference sequence). Trimming took off 5 bases at V and 3 bases at J, with 6 bases between the two ends. The CDR3 DNA is TGTGCCAGCAGGGGGTACTACGAGCAGTACTTC. It is translated as CASRGYYEQYF.

This sequence joins TRBV19 and TRBJ1-1; D might be TRBD1 (5 bases). The germline V and J ends were trimmed by 7 bases and 2 bases, with 20 bases remaining between them. This CDR3 region has 16 residues. Germline CDR1 and CDR2: LNHDA and SQIVND (reference sequence). CDR3 bases: TGTGCCAGTATTAAGGGGAGGGGCCGGTTAAACACTGAAGCTTTCTTT. Its translation is CASIKGRGRLNTEAFF.

This rearrangement joins TRBV7-9 to TRBJ2-1; TRBD2 matches 10 bases. V lost 5 bases, J lost 8 bases, and 9 bases stayed unmatched. Germline CDR1 and CDR2: SEHNR and FQNEAQ (reference sequence). CDR3 length equals 15 residues. The CDR3 nucleotides read TGTGCCAGCAGCCATAGCAGCGGGAGGGCCGATGAGCAGTTCTTC. It is translated as CASSHSSGRADEQFF.

The rearrangement uses TRBV28 and TRBJ1-5; D is unclear. The V end was cut by 7 bases, the J end by 2 bases, with 18 bases between. Germline V gene sequence: CDR1 MDHEN, CDR2 SYDVKM. The CDR3 spans 16 residues. CDR3 sequence (DNA): TGTGCCAGCACCCTAGGGATAGGATTCGGCAATCAGCCCCAGCATTTT. This translates into CASTLGIGFGNQPQHF.

A single count supports this clone. The chain couples TRBV4-3 to TRBJ2-3, with D perhaps being TRBD1 or TRBD2 (5 bases each). Germline CDR1 reads LGHNA; CDR2 reads YSLEER. V gave up 1 base and J gave up 3 bases, with 11 bases separating them. The CDR3 runs 15 residues. CDR3 coding DNA: TGCGCCAGCAGCCAAGCGGGGCCAGAAACAGATACGCAGTATTTT. It yields the protein CASSQAGPETDTQYF.

V is TRBV4-3 and J is TRBJ2-7; TRBD2 is a possible D gene (5 bases). The V and J ends lost 0 bases and 5 bases respectively, with 14 bases between them. This CDR3 is built from 15 residues. The germline CDR1 and CDR2 sequences are LGHNA and YSLEER. The CDR3 reads CASSQDGNWYNEQYF. Written as DNA, the CDR3 is TGCGCCAGCAGCCAAGACGGGAACTGGTACAACGAGCAGTACTTC.

CDR3 in amino acids: CSARGDYEQYF. CDR3 sequence (DNA): TGCAGTGCTAGGGGGGACTACGAGCAGTACTTC. The genes are TRBV20-1 and TRBJ2-7, with D perhaps assigned TRBD1 or TRBD2 (5 bases each). CDR1 is DFQATT and CDR2 is SNEGSKA in the germline V gene (reference sequence). The CDR3 spans 11 residues. V dropped 3 bases and J dropped 3 bases, with 6 bases sitting between them.

The chain's CDR3 is CASSLEAGGAGDGANVLTF. CDR3 DNA: TGTGCCAGCAGCTTAGAGGCGGGGGGCGCTGGTGATGGGGCCAACGTCCTGACTTTC. The chain recombines TRBV7-6 with TRBJ2-6, with 8 bases identical to TRBD2. The CDR3 has 19 residues. From germline, CDR1 is SGHVS and CDR2 FNYEAQ. J lost 3 bases, V lost 1 base, and 11 bases had no gene match.

CDR3 residues: CAWSLQTGISYTF. The DNA of the CDR3 is TGTGCCTGGAGCCTTCAAACAGGGATTAGCTACACCTTC. The V and J genes are TRBV30 and TRBJ1-2, with D possibly matching TRBD1 (6 bases). V lost 3 bases to trimming and J lost 9 bases, with 17 bases between them. Germline V lookup: CDR1 GTSNPN, CDR2 SVGIG (reference sequence). This CDR3 is built from 13 residues.

This chain joins TRBV7-8 and TRBJ2-2, with a tentative D call TRBD1 (6 bases). The CDR3 runs to 16 residues. The V gene lost 2 bases and the J gene lost 0 bases, with 10 bases spanning the gap. CDR1 is SGHVS and CDR2 is FQNEAQ in the germline V gene. The CDR3 DNA follows: TGTGCCAGCAGCTTAAGTGGGGGCGCGAACACCGGGGAGCTGTTTTTT. Translating it yields CASSLSGGANTGELFF.

The V and J genes are TRBV5-1 and TRBJ2-3; TRBD2 matches 14 bases. This CDR3 region has 15 residues. V was clipped by 7 bases and J by 5 bases; unmatched bases: 6. Per germline, CDR1 SGHRS and CDR2 YFSETQ. The CDR3 here is CASSGLAGVIDTQYF. The CDR3 DNA reads as TGCGCCAGCTCGGGACTAGCGGGAGTCATAGATACGCAGTATTTT. The whole variable domain, filled in from reference TRBV5-1 and TRBJ2-3, reads KAGVTQTPRYLIKTRGQQVTLSCSPISGHRSVSWYQQTPGQGLQFLFEYFSETQRNKGNFPGRFSGRQFSNSRSEMNVSTLELGDSALYLCASSGLAGVIDTQYFGPGTRLTVL.

The V gene is TRBV7-2, the J gene TRBJ2-1, with 7 bases matching TRBD2. The V gene's germline CDR1 is SGHTA and CDR2 FQGNSA. Losses at the gene ends were 7 bases for V and 0 bases for J; bases not matched to a gene: 18. The CDR3 totals 19 residues. The DNA of the CDR3 is TGTGCCAGCACTGCTGGGCGCCGACTAGCTCACCCCTCCTACAATGAGCAGTTCTTC. Translating it yields CASTAGRRLAHPSYNEQFF.